One sample yielded the 13 T cell receptor beta chains listed below, sequenced in a study of CD8 T cells in ankylosing spondylitis. TCRdb re-derived calls from the 5' RACE reads in MiXCR, one entry per CDR3 protein. The sample lists about 140,000 distinct CDR3 sequences, around 32% occurring once. Sample: synovial fluid, either unsorted or a sorted T cell fraction (not recorded which). These receptors were collected from a male donor with ankylosing spondylitis.

This clonotype was observed a handful of times. The chain links TRBV5-1 to TRBJ1-1, with 7 bases aligning to TRBD1. Per germline, CDR1 SGHRS and CDR2 YFSETQ. V lost 0 bases and J lost 1; bases outside the gene matches: 6. The CDR3 is made up of 16 amino acids. The CDR3 nucleotides read TGCGCCAGCAGCTTGGCCCTTACAGGGGAGAACACTGAAGCTTTCTTT. This encodes CASSLALTGENTEAFF.

The genes are TRBV20-1 and TRBJ1-1; a possible D gene is TRBD1 (6 bases). This CDR3 has 14 amino acids. V lost 1 base and J 4 bases, leaving 13 bases between the germline ends. Germline V gene lookup returns CDR1 DFQATT and CDR2 SNEGSKA (reference sequence). CDR3 in amino acids: CSARGGAGSTEAFF. DNA for the CDR3: TGCAGTGCTAGAGGGGGGGCAGGGAGCACTGAAGCTTTCTTT.

The chain couples TRBV3-1 to TRBJ2-6; D unclear. Germline CDR1 LGHDT, CDR2 YNNKEL (reference sequence). Trimming stripped 0 bases from V and 4 bases from J, with 7 bases between. This CDR3 comprises 15 residues. CDR3 protein: CASSQDSSGANVLTF. The CDR3 DNA reads as TGTGCCAGCAGCCAAGACAGTTCCGGGGCCAACGTCCTGACTTTC.

The genes are TRBV20-1 and TRBJ2-5, with TRBD2 matching over 9 bases. Germline values: CDR1 DFQATT, CDR2 SNEGSKA (reference sequence). The J segment lost 5 bases and the V segment lost 1 base, leaving 5 bases of the junction unmatched. The CDR3 sequence is 14 residues long. The CDR3 here is CSARGRAGGETQYF. CDR3 DNA: TGCAGTGCTAGAGGTCGAGCGGGAGGCGAGACCCAGTACTTC.

This clonotype has only a few counts. The chain combines TRBV19 with TRBJ1-5; TRBD1 aligns across 9 bases. V dropped 5 bases and J dropped 8; count of bases not matched to a gene: 13. Looked up from germline, CDR1 is LNHDA and CDR2 is SQIVND (reference sequence). This CDR3 comprises 16 residues. Written as DNA, the CDR3 is TGTGCCAGTAGTGGGTCCGGGACAGGGTTTATTGAGCCCCAGCATTTT. Translation gives CASSGSGTGFIEPQHF.

This clonotype was counted between two and nine times. The rearrangement joins TRBV4-1 to TRBJ2-3; 7 bases map to TRBD2. The CDR3 has 12 residues. The germline CDR1 and CDR2 sequences are MGHRA and YSYEKL. Trimming at V came to 4 bases and at J to 8 bases, leaving 3 bases not matched to a gene. CDR3 DNA sequence: TGCGCCAGCAGCCCAAGCGGGGTTACGCAGTATTTT. Amino acids: CASSPSGVTQYF.

This clonotype was observed a handful of times. The rearrangement links TRBV3-1 to TRBJ1-3, with a weak D call TRBD1 (6 bases). V was cut by 2 bases and J by 7 bases, with 15 bases left in between. Germline lookup yields CDR1 LGHDT and CDR2 YNNKEL (reference sequence). The CDR3 totals 15 residues. CDR3 loop: CASSQSSGARNTIYF. The CDR3 DNA is TGTGCCAGCAGCCAATCCTCGGGGGCGCGGAACACCATATATTTT.

The V and J genes are TRBV7-9 and TRBJ2-2, with D tentatively TRBD1 (6 bases). V was pared by 5 bases and J by 11 bases, with 15 bases between. The CDR3 has 13 residues. CDR1 and CDR2 (germline): SEHNR, FQNEAQ (reference sequence). The CDR3 protein is CASSKGQPDELFF. CDR3 in DNA: TGTGCCAGCAGCAAGGGACAACCGGACGAGCTGTTTTTT.

This clonotype was seen more than once but under ten times. The chain has TRBV4-1 and TRBJ2-2; D is perhaps TRBD1 or TRBD2 (6 bases each). The CDR3 length is 15 residues. V was cut by 1 base and J by 2 bases, with 8 bases left in between. CDR1 is MGHRA and CDR2 is YSYEKL in the germline V gene. CDR3 bases: TGCGCCAGCAGCCAAGCGGGGGCAAACACCGGGGAGCTGTTTTTT. This codes for CASSQAGANTGELFF.

The rearrangement joins TRBV20-1 to TRBJ1-1; 7 bases are shared with TRBD1. Looked up from germline, CDR1 is DFQATT and CDR2 is SNEGSKA (reference sequence). The CDR3 loop spans 10 amino acids. The CDR3 nucleotides are TGCACTCCAGGGGGCACTGAAGCTTTCTTT. Its protein product is CTPGGTEAFF.

The chain has TRBV7-8 and TRBJ1-5; D might be TRBD1 (5 bases). The CDR3 is made up of 16 amino acids. V shed 4 bases and J shed 0 bases, with 13 bases lying between them. Per germline, CDR1 SGHVS and CDR2 FQNEAQ. This chain's CDR3 is CASSSKGLVSNQPQHF. CDR3 bases: TGTGCCAGCAGCTCAAAGGGGTTGGTTAGCAATCAGCCCCAGCATTTT.

This clonotype turned up a few times. The chain combines TRBV7-3 with TRBJ2-3; D gene unclear. The CDR3 covers 17 residues. From germline, CDR1 is SGHTA and CDR2 FQGTGA. Trimming removed 2 bases at V and 2 bases at J, with 17 bases between. CDR3: CASSLGPLGVATDTQYF. Here the CDR3 DNA reads TGTGCCAGCAGCTTAGGGCCCCTGGGCGTAGCCACAGATACGCAGTATTTT. The variable domain in full, with the rest retrieved from reference TRBV7-3 and TRBJ2-3, is GAGVSQTPSNKVTEKGKYVELRCDPISGHTALYWYRQSLGQGPEFLIYFQGTGAADDSGLPNDRFFAVRPEGSVSTLKIQRTERGDSAVYLCASSLGPLGVATDTQYFGPGTRLTVL.

Remarks on this clonotype: A much larger clone lies a single base off, so this may be a read error. The rearrangement links TRBV29-1 to TRBJ2-1; tentatively, D is TRBD1 (6 bases). The CDR3 is made up of 13 amino acids. In germline, CDR1 is SQVTM, CDR2 ANQGSEA. V dropped 2 bases and J dropped 8 bases, with 13 bases sitting between them. The CDR3 loop is CSVELDRDDEQFF. In nucleotides, the CDR3 is TGCAGCGTTGAATTGGACAGAGACGATGAGCAGTTCTTC.